The clone carrying this T cell receptor (beta chain) was observed once. Its antigen is unidentified. In the PCR, 60 Vbeta and 13 Jbeta primers were used. Libraries were prepared by immunoSEQ multiplex PCR; TCRdb keeps only in-frame clonotypes and omits some of them. This sample has about 120,000 clones, with around 85% found just once. This record belongs to a study of cytomegalovirus exposure and HLA in healthy donors. Whole-study findings and limits: A prior analysis recorded that most TCR beta V segments were productive about 87% or about 30% of the time. Among the sequence variants, a highly shared cluster was likely an artifact of sequencing.

This CDR3 has 14 amino acids. Germline V gives CDR1 MNHNS, CDR2 SASEGT. This chain uses TRBV6-1 with TRBJ2-5; 9 bases match TRBD1. The assigned J gene may be wrong: the sequence end matches TRBJ2-7 better. The clonotype was recovered from a man aged 25 to 45 in good health and CMV-seronegative. Sample: PBMCs. The CDR3 is CASSAGQGSYEQYF. Written as DNA, the CDR3 is TGTGCCAGCAGTGCGGGACAGGGATCCTACGAGCAGTACTTC.